The 25 T cell receptor beta chains in this list originate from one sample, sequenced in a study of spatial heterogeneity in lung cancer. Time point noted: blood at routine non-recurrence follow-up after resection. TCRdb re-derived calls from the 5' RACE reads in MiXCR, one entry per CDR3 protein. The sample holds 45,000 to 50,000 distinct CDR3 sequences; 10% to 15% are singletons and the top ten take 32%. This specimen consisted of PBMCs, obtained at follow-up. The receptor source for this set is a male donor with early-stage non-small cell lung cancer.

This clonotype was counted at least ten times. The chain uses TRBV7-2 and TRBJ1-1, with D uncertain. This CDR3 is built from 15 residues. The ends were cut back, 1 base at V and 5 bases at J, with 14 bases in the middle. Germline lookup yields CDR1 SGHTA and CDR2 FQGNSA. The CDR3 here is CASSLGVSGTTEAFF. CDR3 nucleotide sequence: TGTGCCAGCAGCTTAGGGGTCTCCGGTACGACTGAAGCTTTCTTT.

This clonotype was observed many times. V is TRBV6-6 and J is TRBJ1-4, with TRBD1 matching over 8 bases. CDR3 size: 14 residues. V lost 6 bases to trimming and J lost 2 bases; unmatched junction nucleotides: 2. Germline-derived CDR1 and CDR2 are MNHNY and SVGAGI (reference sequence). CDR3 sequence reads: CASRRTGTNEKLFF. In DNA form, the CDR3 reads TGTGCCAGCAGGAGGACAGGGACTAATGAAAAACTGTTTTTT.

V usage is TRBV19 and J usage is TRBJ2-5, with D maybe TRBD1 (6 bases). The CDR3 length is 14 residues. Germline V lookup: CDR1 LNHDA, CDR2 SQIVND (reference sequence). V was cut by 5 bases and J by 0 bases, with 10 bases left in between. The CDR3 reads CASSPGTYQETQYF. CDR3 bases: TGTGCCAGTAGTCCGGGGACATACCAAGAGACCCAGTACTTC.

The rearrangement uses TRBV20-1 and TRBJ2-7; D could derive from TRBD1 or TRBD2 (5 bases each). Trimming left V 6 bases short and J 5 bases short, with 14 bases between. The CDR3 runs 12 residues. Germline CDR1 and CDR2: DFQATT and SNEGSKA (reference sequence). DNA of the CDR3: TGCAGTGCCCCGGGACGGTTCAACGAGCAGTACTTC. This translates into CSAPGRFNEQYF.

Only a few counts were recorded for this clonotype. The V call is TRBV5-4, the J call TRBJ1-4; TRBD1 matches 7 bases. V lost 4 bases to trimming and J lost 5 bases; unmatched junction nucleotides: 8. The CDR3 sequence is 15 residues long. Germline-derived CDR1 and CDR2 are SGHNT and YYREEE (reference sequence). The CDR3 nucleotides are TGTGCCAGCAGCCCTTCTGAGGGACAGAATGAAAAACTGTTTTTT. Amino acids: CASSPSEGQNEKLFF.

This clonotype has a count of ten or more. The chain uses TRBV5-6 and TRBJ2-5, with 14 bases that match TRBD2. The CDR3 is made up of 20 amino acids. The germline V gene encodes CDR1 SGHDT and CDR2 YYEEEE. Trimming removed 4 bases from V and 5 bases from J; junction bases left unmatched: 19. The DNA for the CDR3 is TGTGCCAGCAGCCGCGGACTAGCGGGAGGTACACCCATTAAAGGGGAGACCCAGTACTTC. This gives the protein CASSRGLAGGTPIKGETQYF.

This clonotype came up a few times. The chain carries TRBV12-3 or TRBV12-4 and TRBJ1-5, with TRBD1 matching 12 bases. The CDR3 totals 19 residues. The junction had 11 bases not matched to a gene; V was cut back by 4 bases and J by 1 base. The CDR3 nucleotides are TGTGCCAGCAGTTCCTTGGGACAGGGGGCGGGGGTAAGCAATCAGCCCCAGCATTTT. Translating it yields CASSSLGQGAGVSNQPQHF.

This clonotype was found once. One end of the junction fails to match germline, which may point to a read error. V gene TRBV3-1 combines with J gene TRBJ2-1; perhaps TRBD1 as D (5 bases). The V gene's germline CDR1 is LGHDT and CDR2 YNNKEL (reference sequence). This CDR3 region has 16 residues. CDR3 protein: CTSSQGLQGAYNEQFF. CDR3 bases: TGTACCAGCAGCCAAGGTCTGCAGGGTGCCTACAATGAGCAGTTCTTC.

This clonotype has just a few counts. This chain uses TRBV19 with TRBJ1-2; 7 positions match TRBD1. Germline V CDR1 and CDR2: LNHDA, SQIVND (reference sequence). V lost 0 bases and J lost 5; bases outside the gene matches: 6. The CDR3 length is 15 residues. Here the CDR3 reads CASSIDLTGKYGYTF. The CDR3 bases are TGTGCCAGTAGTATAGATCTGACAGGGAAATATGGCTACACCTTC.

Concerning this clonotype itself: A much larger clone lies one base from this, so it may be a read error. V is TRBV4-1 and J is TRBJ1-2; D is unresolved. V was pared by 5 bases and J by 2 bases, with 15 bases between. Germline-derived CDR1 and CDR2 are MGHRA and YSYEKL. The CDR3 covers 15 residues. CDR3 loop: CASSKGLGKNYGYTF. The CDR3 DNA reads as TGCGCCAGCAGCAAAGGGCTGGGGAAGAACTATGGCTACACCTTC.

This clonotype was seen just once. Mismatch with germline at one junction end may stem from a read error. The genes are TRBV5-4 and TRBJ2-5; 10 positions agree with TRBD2. Germline values: CDR1 SGHNT, CDR2 YYREEE (reference sequence). The CDR3 loop spans 14 amino acids. The CDR3 loop is CTSRGTSGEETQYF. Written as DNA, the CDR3 is TGTACCAGCAGAGGTACTAGCGGGGAAGAGACCCAGTACTTC.

The chain uses TRBV7-9 and TRBJ1-1; D is possibly TRBD1 (6 bases). Trimming stripped 9 bases from V and 2 bases from J, with 13 bases between. CDR3 length: 13 amino acids. The germline V gene encodes CDR1 SEHNR and CDR2 FQNEAQ (reference sequence). This chain's CDR3 is CASQTGLNTEAFF. In nucleotides, the CDR3 is TGTGCCAGTCAGACAGGATTAAACACTGAAGCTTTCTTT. The whole variable domain, remainder taken from reference TRBV7-9 and TRBJ1-1, is DTGVSQNPRHKITKRGQNVTFRCDPISEHNRLYWYRQTLGQGPEFLTYFQNEAQLEKSRLLSDRFSAERPKGSFSTLEIQRTEQGDSAMYLCASQTGLNTEAFFGQGTRLTVV.

This clonotype occurred many times. The chain combines TRBV25-1 with TRBJ1-4; D gene ambiguous. The germline gives CDR1 MGHDK, CDR2 SYGVNS. Trimming stripped 6 bases from V and 4 bases from J, with 9 bases between. The CDR3 has 13 amino acids. The CDR3 sequence is CASRAQDNEKLFF. CDR3 coding DNA: TGTGCCAGCAGGGCACAAGATAATGAAAAACTGTTTTTT.

The rearrangement joins TRBV7-1 to TRBJ2-3; D gene unclear. TRBV7-1 is an ORF, and what it does is uncertain. The ends were cut back, 3 bases at V and 4 bases at J, with 8 bases in the middle. This CDR3 region has 13 residues. This CDR3 reads CASSSGGADTQYF. The CDR3 bases are TGTGCCAGCAGCTCCGGTGGGGCAGATACGCAGTATTTT.

This clonotype was detected a few times. This rearrangement joins TRBV6-5 to TRBJ2-7; D may be TRBD1 (5 bases). There are 14 residues in the CDR3. Trimming shortened V by 2 bases and J by 3 bases, and 11 bases separated the two germline ends. Germline V CDR1 and CDR2: MNHEY, SVGAGI. CDR3 bases: TGTGCCAGCAGTTACGACAGTTTCTACTACGAGCAGTACTTC. Protein product: CASSYDSFYYEQYF.

This clonotype was detected many times. The chain is built from TRBV27 and TRBJ2-5; 8 bases are shared with TRBD2. With 4 bases clipped from V and 7 bases from J, the junction kept 11 bases outside the gene matches. The CDR3 runs 15 residues. CDR1 and CDR2 (germline): MNHEY, SMNVEV (reference sequence). CDR3 coding DNA: TGTGCCAGCAGTTCGGGAAGGCGGGAGGCAGGGACCCAGTACTTC. It encodes CASSSGRREAGTQYF.

This clonotype was counted at least ten times. The chain combines TRBV29-1 with TRBJ2-3, with TRBD2 identical over 13 bases. The V gene end was trimmed by 4 bases and the J gene end by 0 bases; junction bases not matched to a gene: 10. CDR3 length equals 18 residues. From germline, CDR1 is SQVTM and CDR2 ANQGSEA. CDR3 DNA sequence: TGCAGCGTTGGCTTCCGACTAGCGGGAGGTCTTAGCACAGATACGCAGTATTTT. Translating gives CSVGFRLAGGLSTDTQYF.

This clonotype was seen at least ten times. The chain joins TRBV3-1 to TRBJ2-7; D perhaps matches TRBD2 (6 bases). This CDR3 has 14 residues. V lost 5 bases to trimming and J lost 3 bases, with 14 bases between them. The germline CDR1 and CDR2 sequences are LGHDT and YNNKEL (reference sequence). For the CDR3, the DNA is TGTGCCAGCAGCTCCTCCGGGAGAAGCTACGAGCAGTACTTC. Its translation: CASSSSGRSYEQYF.

The V call is TRBV12-5, the J call TRBJ2-3; no clear D. Trimming removed 1 base at V and 4 bases at J, with 15 bases between. Germline values: CDR1 LGHNT, CDR2 FRNRAP. CDR3 length: 16 amino acids. CDR3 in amino acids: CASGLGQAANADTQYF. CDR3 nucleotide sequence: TGTGCTAGTGGTTTGGGGCAGGCCGCTAATGCAGATACGCAGTATTTT.

The sample holds many counts of this clonotype. V and J are TRBV29-1 and TRBJ1-2; D may be TRBD1 (6 bases). Between the trimmed V and J ends, which lost 4 bases and 2 bases, there was a span of 11 bases. CDR1 is SQVTM, CDR2 ANQGSEA, per germline. CDR3 length equals 13 residues. Here the CDR3 reads CSVGLGQNYGYTF. As DNA, the CDR3 is TGCAGCGTTGGTCTAGGACAGAACTATGGCTACACCTTC.

This clonotype was detected only a few times. This chain links TRBV5-1 with TRBJ2-1; D is uncertain. Trimming pared 0 bases from V and 5 bases from J, leaving 9 bases between. The CDR3 totals 14 residues. Per the germline V gene, CDR1 is SGHRS and CDR2 is YFSETQ. The CDR3 is CASSLDGRNNEQFF. CDR3 sequence (DNA): TGCGCCAGCAGCTTGGATGGCAGAAACAATGAGCAGTTCTTC.

This clonotype has at least ten counts. The genes are TRBV29-1 and TRBJ1-4; 7 bases fit TRBD1. The CDR3 loop spans 12 amino acids. The V gene's germline CDR1 is SQVTM and CDR2 ANQGSEA. V lost 7 bases and J lost 7; bases outside the gene matches: 6. This chain's CDR3 is CSAGTAPEKLFF. CDR3 nucleotides: TGCAGCGCCGGGACAGCTCCTGAAAAACTGTTTTTT.

The chain links TRBV24-1 to TRBJ1-6, with D unclear. The germline V gene encodes CDR1 KGHDR and CDR2 SFDVKD. V was shortened by 4 bases and J by 1 base, with 4 bases between the two germline ends. The CDR3 is 14 residues long. CDR3 coding DNA: TGTGCCACCAGTGACGCGTCCTATAATTCACCCCTCCACTTT. This gives the protein CATSDASYNSPLHF.

This chain links TRBV27 with TRBJ2-3; unclear D gene. This CDR3 spans 15 amino acids. CDR1 is MNHEY and CDR2 is SMNVEV in the germline V gene (reference sequence). V shed 4 bases and J shed 1 base, with 12 bases lying between them. The CDR3 reads CASSSREEGTDTQYF. In DNA, the CDR3 is TGTGCCAGCAGTTCACGCGAGGAAGGCACAGATACGCAGTATTTT.

This clonotype showed up many times. The CDR3 sequence: CAWSVPVGVEAFF. DNA for the CDR3: TGTGCCTGGAGTGTACCTGTAGGGGTTGAAGCTTTCTTT. This rearrangement joins TRBV30 to TRBJ1-1; a possible D gene is TRBD1 (5 bases). The CDR3 is 13 residues long. With 0 bases removed from V and 7 bases from J, the gap between germline ends came to 12 bases. Germline V lookup: CDR1 GTSNPN, CDR2 SVGIG (reference sequence). The variable domain in full, completed from reference TRBV30 and TRBJ1-1, reads SQTIHQWPATLVQPVGSPLSLECTVEGTSNPNLYWYRQAAGRGLQLLFYSVGIGQISSEVPQNLSASRPQDRQFILSSKKLLLSDSGFYLCAWSVPVGVEAFFGQGTRLTVV.